This T cell receptor beta chain was identified during a study of shared clonotypes between healthy human individuals. This CDR3 has 14 residues. In germline, CDR1 is SEHNR, CDR2 FQNEAQ (reference sequence). Here immunoSEQ multiplex PCR was the method, and the copy in TCRdb shows in-frame clones only, minus some. The data contain approximately 470,000 clones, approximately 78% of them seen just once; the ten biggest clones take up 9.5% to 15%. This clone was observed a single time. An end of the junction differs from the germline gene, which may be a read error. The source of this sequence is a woman in her forties in good health. Some clones in this sample may be carry-over from other donors' samples. The source material was PBMCs. The chain recombines TRBV7-9 with TRBJ1-1; unclear D gene. The CDR3 region has the DNA TGTGCCGGCAGCTTGGGGAGAGTGAACACTGAAGCTTTCTTT. The encoded protein is CAGSLGRVNTEAFF.